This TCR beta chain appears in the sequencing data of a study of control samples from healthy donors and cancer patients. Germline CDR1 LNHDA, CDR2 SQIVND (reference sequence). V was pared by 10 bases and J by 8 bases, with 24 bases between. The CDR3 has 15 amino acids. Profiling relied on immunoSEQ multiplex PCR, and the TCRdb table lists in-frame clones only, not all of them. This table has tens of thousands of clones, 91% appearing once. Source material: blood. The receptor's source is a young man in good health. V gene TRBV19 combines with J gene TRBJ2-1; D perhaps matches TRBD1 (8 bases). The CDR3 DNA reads TGTGCCACTGGGAGGGGGACAGGTATTAAGGATGAGCAGTTCTTC. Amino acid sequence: CATGRGTGIKDEQFF.